The T cell receptor (beta chain) described here comes from a study of yellow fever vaccine responses in identical twins. Study observations and caveats: Twins' T cell vaccine responses reportedly looked partly convergent, partly personalized.

Germline CDR1 is KGHSH and CDR2 is LQKENI. The CDR3 has 13 amino acids. Trimming took 3 bases from V and 2 from J, leaving 6 bases between them. TCRdb redid the calling of the RT-PCR reads with MiXCR, one entry per CDR3 protein. Among 17,000 or so distinct CDR3 sequences listed, about 65% were seen once. As concerns this clonotype: Its antigen is not identified.

This specimen was T cells from blood (PBMCs), unsorted or a sorted subset (not recorded which), taken before or after yellow fever vaccination (not recorded which). The V gene is TRBV18, the J gene TRBJ2-3, with D unclear. The sequence was collected from a woman in her late teens or twenties who received the yellow fever vaccine. The CDR3 loop reads CASSPRATDTQYF. The CDR3 DNA sequence: TGTGCCAGCTCACCGAGAGCCACAGATACGCAGTATTTT.